This is a list of T cell receptor beta chains from one sample in a study of blood T cell repertoires in COVID-19. The assay was immunoSEQ multiplex PCR, and TCRdb's table has in-frame clones only and misses some. The sample includes more than 130,000 clones, under 90% of them seen just once. The material sequenced was peripheral blood. The origin of the receptors is a human donor in a cohort sampled during active COVID-19. The CDR3 runs from the conserved cysteine through the conserved F or W. The D gene is left open where the match is weak. A row's size may be missing; if present it is once, few, many or a size class.

D gene: TRBD1; J gene: TRBJ1-1; CDR3 length: 14; clone size: -; V gene: TRBV30; CDR3 protein: CAWRGMGQGTEAFF; CDR3 DNA: TGTGCCTGGAGGGGAATGGGACAGGGGACTGAAGCTTTCTTT
D gene: -; J gene: TRBJ2-1; CDR3 length: 14; clone size: -; V gene: TRBV3-1/TRBV3-2; CDR3 protein: CASSQDLGLNEQFF; CDR3 DNA: TGTGCCAGCAGCCAAGATCTGGGGCTGAATGAGCAGTTCTTC
D gene: TRBD1; J gene: TRBJ2-7; CDR3 length: 17; clone size: once; V gene: TRBV6-6; CDR3 protein: CASSPTATGQITYEQYF; CDR3 DNA: TGTGCCAGCAGTCCTACAGCGACAGGGCAAATAACCTACGAGCAGTACTTC
D gene: TRBD2; J gene: TRBJ2-1; CDR3 length: 15; clone size: -; V gene: TRBV12-5; CDR3 protein: CASGLGLAGGSEQFF; CDR3 DNA: TGTGCTAGTGGTTTGGGACTAGCGGGGGGTAGTGAGCAGTTCTTC
D gene: -; J gene: TRBJ1-1; CDR3 length: 13; clone size: -; V gene: TRBV18; CDR3 protein: CASSPERGTEAFF; CDR3 DNA: TGTGCCAGCTCACCTGAACGCGGCACTGAAGCTTTCTTT
D gene: -; J gene: TRBJ1-3; CDR3 length: 13; clone size: -; V gene: TRBV3-1/TRBV3-2; CDR3 protein: CASSPGHGNTIYF; CDR3 DNA: TGTGCCAGCAGCCCGGGACACGGAAACACCATATATTTT
D gene: -; J gene: TRBJ1-2; CDR3 length: 15; clone size: -; V gene: TRBV7-6; CDR3 protein: CASSLVPQGGNGYTF; CDR3 DNA: TGTGCCAGCAGCTTAGTGCCACAGGGAGGGAATGGCTACACCTTC
D gene: -; J gene: TRBJ1-3; CDR3 length: 13; clone size: -; V gene: TRBV2; CDR3 protein: CASSDDSGNTIYF; CDR3 DNA: TGTGCCAGCAGTGACGACAGTGGAAACACCATATATTTT
D gene: TRBD1; J gene: TRBJ1-2; CDR3 length: 15; clone size: -; V gene: TRBV6-5; CDR3 protein: CASSPGTGGFDGYTF; CDR3 DNA: TGTGCCAGCAGCCCAGGGACAGGGGGTTTCGATGGCTACACCTTC
D gene: -; J gene: TRBJ2-1; CDR3 length: 16; clone size: -; V gene: TRBV7-3; CDR3 protein: CASSSVRRSSYNEQFF; CDR3 DNA: TGTGCCAGCAGCTCAGTTAGGAGATCCTCCTACAATGAGCAGTTCTTC
D gene: TRBD1; J gene: TRBJ2-5; CDR3 length: 16; clone size: -; V gene: TRBV9; CDR3 protein: CASSVEDRGGGETQYF; CDR3 DNA: TGTGCCAGCAGCGTAGAAGACAGGGGAGGTGGAGAGACCCAGTACTTC
D gene: TRBD1; J gene: TRBJ2-2; CDR3 length: 14; clone size: few; V gene: TRBV19; CDR3 protein: CASSPGQGAGELFF; CDR3 DNA: TGTGCCAGTAGCCCGGGACAGGGGGCCGGGGAGCTGTTTTTT
D gene: TRBD1; J gene: TRBJ1-1; CDR3 length: 14; clone size: -; V gene: TRBV5-1; CDR3 protein: CASGQGAGGTEAFF; CDR3 DNA: TGCGCCAGCGGACAGGGGGCCGGGGGTACTGAAGCTTTCTTT
D gene: -; J gene: TRBJ1-2; CDR3 length: 13; clone size: -; V gene: TRBV28; CDR3 protein: CASRPAGTYGYTF; CDR3 DNA: TGTGCCAGCAGACCTGCGGGGACCTATGGCTACACCTTC